What follows are 24 T cell receptor beta chains derived from one specimen sequenced in a study of blood T cell repertoires in COVID-19. Data came from immunoSEQ multiplex PCR; TCRdb stores just in-frame clones and leaves some out. The sample carries under 400,000 clones, 70% to 90% recorded once. The sequenced material came from PBMCs or T cells enriched from blood (not recorded which). These receptors were taken from a man in his forties in a cohort exposed to, infected with or recovered from COVID-19 (not recorded which).

The CDR3 bases are TGTGCCAGCAGCCCCTCCGGGACAGGGGCCTATGGCTACACCTTC. Protein: CASSPSGTGAYGYTF. The chain has TRBV3-1 (or the pseudogene TRBV3-2) and TRBJ1-2; 10 nucleotides align to TRBD1. V lost 4 bases, J lost 4 bases, and 6 bases stayed unmatched. CDR1 LGHDT and CDR2 YNNKEL come from the germline V gene (reference sequence). This CDR3 is 15 amino acids long.

The chain carries TRBV12-2 and TRBJ2-1; the table's D gene call, TRBD2, was not cross checked with the DNA. TRBV12-2 is noted as a pseudogene. This CDR3 has 14 amino acids. The CDR3 sequence is CASQTGVPYNEQFF. Here the CDR3 DNA reads TGTGCAAGTCAAACGGGGGTCCCCTACAATGAGCAGTTCTTC.

The chain links TRBV9 to TRBJ2-3; TRBD1 might be the D (5 bases). There are 15 residues in the CDR3. V lost 3 bases and J 2 bases, leaving 13 bases between the germline ends. Germline V gene data show CDR1 as SGDLS and CDR2 as YYNGEE. The CDR3 nucleotides read TGTGCCAGCAGCGGGGCCGGACACCTCACAGATACGCAGTATTTT. It codes for CASSGAGHLTDTQYF.

V gene TRBV6-5 combines with J gene TRBJ1-2; 7 bases fit TRBD1. The CDR3 extends over 15 amino acids. With V trimmed by 0 bases and J by 11 bases, 12 bases remained unmatched. Germline V gene sequence: CDR1 MNHEY, CDR2 SVGAGI. The CDR3 coding sequence is TGTGCCAGCAGTTACTCTCGGATGACAGGGAAAGGGTACACCTTC. It yields the protein CASSYSRMTGKGYTF.

This clone was observed once. The rearrangement joins TRBV9 to TRBJ2-5; the match to TRBD2 covers 10 bases. Germline V gives CDR1 SGDLS, CDR2 YYNGEE. The CDR3 is 16 residues long. V lost 3 bases, J lost 3 bases, and 8 bases stayed unmatched. Here the CDR3 reads CASSARIGLAEETQYF. DNA for the CDR3: TGTGCCAGCAGCGCCCGAATAGGACTAGCGGAAGAGACCCAGTACTTC.

V is TRBV19 and J is TRBJ2-7; 9 bases map to TRBD2. V shed 2 bases, J shed 2 bases, and the junction held 4 bases outside the gene matches. The CDR3 contains 15 residues. The germline V gene encodes CDR1 LNHDA and CDR2 SQIVND (reference sequence). The CDR3 here is CASSIKAGGPYEQYF. DNA of the CDR3: TGTGCCAGTAGTATAAAGGCGGGAGGGCCCTACGAGCAGTACTTC.

The CDR3 loop reads CASSQDRDFYEQYF. The CDR3 region has the DNA TGTGCCAGCAGCCAAGACAGGGACTTTTACGAGCAGTACTTC. The chain employs TRBV4-2 and TRBJ2-7; D perhaps matches TRBD2 (6 bases). The CDR3 loop spans 14 amino acids. The V and J ends lost 0 bases and 4 bases respectively, with 10 bases between them. Germline V CDR1 and CDR2: LGHNA, YNFKEQ.

The chain links TRBV5-1 to TRBJ2-1; D may be TRBD2 (5 bases). Germline-derived CDR1 and CDR2 are SGHRS and YFSETQ. V lost 3 bases, J lost 0 bases, and 16 bases lay in between. The CDR3 is 17 amino acids. CDR3 protein: CASSSSPSRSSYNEQFF. The CDR3 DNA reads TGCGCCAGCAGCTCATCCCCTAGCAGAAGCTCCTACAATGAGCAGTTCTTC.

In DNA form, the CDR3 reads TGTGCCAGCAGTAGCAGGGTCACTGAAGCTTTCTTT. Its translation: CASSSRVTEAFF. The chain recombines TRBV6-2 or TRBV6-3 with TRBJ1-1; maybe TRBD1 (5 bases). CDR3 length: 12 residues. The V gene lost 5 bases and the J gene lost 4 bases, with 8 bases spanning the gap. Germline V gives CDR1 MNHEY, CDR2 SVGEGT.

This sequence joins TRBV3-1 (or the pseudogene TRBV3-2) and TRBJ1-2, with D hard to call. Germline CDR1 LGHDT, CDR2 YNNKEL (reference sequence). The CDR3 is 13 amino acids. Trimming took 5 bases from V and 2 from J, leaving 9 bases between them. The CDR3 DNA is TGTGCCAGCAGCGAGGGCATGAACTATGGCTACACCTTC. Encoded protein: CASSEGMNYGYTF.

This chain uses TRBV6-1 with TRBJ1-5, with a tentative D call TRBD1 (6 bases). The CDR3 totals 16 residues. CDR1 is MNHNS and CDR2 is SASEGT in the germline V gene. V was trimmed by 0 bases and J by 2 bases, leaving 11 bases between them. The CDR3 DNA follows: TGTGCCAGCAGTGAAGCCGTAGGGGGTGGCAATCAGCCCCAGCATTTT. Its translation: CASSEAVGGGNQPQHF.

This sequence joins TRBV4-1 and TRBJ1-1; TRBD1 is a possible D gene (6 bases). V was clipped by 3 bases and J by 4 bases, with 15 bases between them. The length of the CDR3 is 15 residues. CDR1 MGHRA and CDR2 YSYEKL come from the germline V gene. Here the CDR3 DNA reads TGCGCCAGCAGCCATCTCGGACAGTCAGCCACTGAAGCTTTCTTT. Its translation is CASSHLGQSATEAFF.

The gene calls are TRBV4-1 and TRBJ2-3; TRBD2 aligns across 8 bases. In germline, CDR1 is MGHRA, CDR2 YSYEKL. The CDR3 covers 16 residues. V lost 4 bases, J lost 0 bases, and 6 bases stayed unmatched. The CDR3: CASSLRLAPSTDTQYF. The CDR3 nucleotides read TGCGCCAGCAGCCTAAGACTAGCGCCAAGCACAGATACGCAGTATTTT.

The J gene is TRBJ1-5, the V gene TRBV18; TRBD1 agrees at 8 bases. The ends lost 6 bases at V and 3 bases at J; junction bases unmatched: 4. Looked up from germline, CDR1 is KGHSH and CDR2 is LQKENI. This CDR3 has 14 residues. The CDR3 loop reads CASSSTGDNQPQHF. DNA for the CDR3: TGTGCCAGCTCTTCGACAGGGGACAATCAGCCCCAGCATTTT.

This chain uses TRBV28 with TRBJ2-7, with TRBD1 matching over 9 bases. Germline V CDR1 and CDR2: MDHEN, SYDVKM. The junction had 8 bases not matched to a gene; V was cut back by 5 bases and J by 3 bases. The CDR3 has 15 residues. The chain's CDR3 is CASSPPGTGIYEQYF. CDR3 bases: TGTGCCAGCAGTCCGCCCGGGACAGGGATCTACGAGCAGTACTTC.

The gene calls are TRBV11-2 and TRBJ2-3, with D possibly being TRBD1 (5 bases). The CDR3 contains 15 residues. The germline V and J ends were trimmed by 6 bases and 1 base, with 14 bases remaining between them. Germline CDR1 reads SGHAT; CDR2 reads FQNNGV. The CDR3 nucleotides read TGTGCCAGCAGGCCCGGGCTAGGGGGCACAGATACGCAGTATTTT. Its protein is CASRPGLGGTDTQYF.

The chain combines TRBV2 with TRBJ1-1, with 7 bases lining up with TRBD1. Germline V lookup: CDR1 SNHLY, CDR2 FYNNEI. The CDR3 totals 15 residues. The trim removed 9 bases at V and 1 base at J, leaving 11 bases unmatched. For the CDR3, the DNA is TGTGCCAGGACAAACACGGGACAGAGGAACACTGAAGCTTTCTTT. It translates to CARTNTGQRNTEAFF.

The chain uses TRBV4-2 and TRBJ2-5; TRBD2 matches at 12 bases. Trimming cost V 1 base and J 5 bases; bases outside gene matches: 8. CDR3 size: 17 residues. Germline V lookup: CDR1 LGHNA, CDR2 YNFKEQ. The chain's CDR3 is CASSQVATSGSGETQYF. The CDR3 DNA reads as TGTGCCAGCAGCCAAGTTGCGACTAGCGGGAGTGGGGAGACCCAGTACTTC.

The chain combines TRBV5-1 with TRBJ2-1; D ambiguous. V was shortened by 0 bases and J by 10 bases, with 14 bases between the two germline ends. CDR1 SGHRS and CDR2 YFSETQ come from the germline V gene. This CDR3 has 14 residues. CDR3 sequence: CASSLALPNREQFF. The CDR3, as DNA: TGCGCCAGCAGCTTGGCCCTCCCGAATCGGGAGCAGTTCTTC.

The chain combines TRBV19 with TRBJ2-3; 8 nucleotides align to TRBD2. This CDR3 is 15 amino acids long. Trimming cost V 5 bases and J 0 bases; bases outside gene matches: 4. Germline values: CDR1 LNHDA, CDR2 SQIVND (reference sequence). CDR3 sequence: CASSGSGTSTDTQYF. CDR3 bases: TGTGCCAGTAGTGGTAGCGGGACTAGCACAGATACGCAGTATTTT.

The chain uses TRBV3-1 (or the pseudogene TRBV3-2) and TRBJ2-1; TRBD2 agrees at 12 bases. The V segment lost 4 bases and the J segment 2 bases; nucleotides outside the gene matches: 6. Germline V gene data show CDR1 as LGHDT and CDR2 as YNNKEL (reference sequence). The CDR3 is 17 amino acids. The chain's CDR3 is CASSRETSGSPYNEQFF. CDR3 nucleotides: TGTGCCAGCAGCCGAGAGACTAGCGGGAGCCCCTACAATGAGCAGTTCTTC.

The chain links TRBV28 to TRBJ1-2; D is unclear. Germline V lookup: CDR1 MDHEN, CDR2 SYDVKM. The V end was cut by 4 bases, the J end by 5 bases, with 8 bases between. The CDR3 has 12 amino acids. In DNA form, the CDR3 reads TGTGCCAGCAGTTACTCTGAATATGGCTACACCTTC. This gives the protein CASSYSEYGYTF.

The J gene is TRBJ1-6, the V gene TRBV3-1 (or the pseudogene TRBV3-2); D not resolved. Between the trimmed V and J ends, which lost 0 bases and 0 bases, there was a span of 9 bases. Germline V gene sequence: CDR1 LGHDT, CDR2 YNNKEL (reference sequence). This CDR3 has 17 amino acids. CDR3: CASSQDSSSSYNSPLHF. In DNA, the CDR3 is TGTGCCAGCAGCCAAGATAGTTCGAGCTCCTATAATTCACCCCTCCACTTT.

The DNA of the CDR3 is TGTGCCAGCAGTTTCGGGGGAGGTCGCACTGAAGCTTTCTTT. It encodes CASSFGGGRTEAFF. The V gene is TRBV28, the J gene TRBJ1-1, with a possible D match to TRBD1 (5 bases). CDR3 length equals 14 residues. Germline V gene sequence: CDR1 MDHEN, CDR2 SYDVKM. V was shortened by 3 bases and J by 4 bases, with 12 bases between the two germline ends.